This T cell receptor beta chain originates from a study of shared clonotypes between healthy human individuals (dated by TCRdb to 2020 to 2021). Notes on the research overall: The cohort included a few men and two women between 18 and 49 years of age. Different laboratories and diverse techniques were used to prepare libraries and sequence TCR repertoires, to increase sequencing depth and limit assay-specific biases. Blood TCR repertoires of a handful of healthy adults were deeply sequenced to estimate repertoire size and the extent of clonotype sharing between individuals. Leukapheresis yielded between about 0.85 and 10 billion PBMCs per donor. For each donor, CD4 naive and CD4 memory were each run on three plates, CD8 naive on two plates, and CD8 memory on one plate. Study-wide findings and limitations: Because the study included only a small number of donors, the genetic and exposure-history diversity represented was limited. Only blood was sampled, and tissue TCR repertoires likely differ from those in blood. About 5% of naive CD4, roughly 3.5% of naive CD8, 2% to 2.5% of memory CD4, and 0.4% of memory CD8 clonotypes were shared across several donors. Naive subsets generally had larger estimated clonotype richness than memory subsets. Incomplete sequencing was indicated by rarefaction of sorted-subset datasets, despite the large sequencing depth. Compared with non-shared clonotypes, clonotypes shared by all four sorted-subset donors had higher generation probabilities. Based on pairwise subsampling, the degree of clonotype sharing among donors was expected to be affected by sequencing depth.

Donors were healthy HIV-negative adults with no recently reported acute infections or vaccinations. Every donor was a Caucasian adult living in Nashville, Tennessee, USA. CD4+ T cells were enriched through magnetic negative selection, after which naive cells were positively selected on CD45RA and the remaining negative fraction served as the memory subset. Blood was collected by leukapheresis, and PBMCs were isolated by Ficoll-Histopaque density gradient centrifugation and then cryopreserved in liquid nitrogen vapor phase. Purity and quantity of every magnetically sorted T cell population were checked by analytical flow cytometry. Genomic DNA was isolated from each sorted fraction and quantified by UV absorbance on a Nanodrop 2000c. From the cysteine up to the phenylalanine, the CDR3 has a length of 17 residues. Only the CDR3 DNA stays, 51 bases, in frame from base 1. The germline V gene supplies CDR1 KGHSH and CDR2 LQKENI. V is trimmed back by 4 bases and J by 5 bases, and the junction contains 10 bases that no gene match accounts for.

With regard to this clone: Its antigen is unknown. No much larger clone is present one base from it, and per-base qualities are unavailable.

Using the deep immunoSEQ assay, multiplex PCR amplified TCR CDR3 regions from genomic DNA. For each cell subset, the extracted genomic DNA was distributed evenly across all wells of several immunoSEQ 96-well plates, and each plate served as one replicate. For sorted subsets, 150 to 200 ng genomic DNA, equal to tens of thousands of T cell genomes, was loaded into each replicate PCR. The purified libraries were quantified using a Qubit 3.0 fluorometer, sized with a Bioanalyzer 2100, and then quantified again using the KAPA Library Quantification kit. A separate single-read 150-cycle Illumina NextSeq 550 flow cell was used to sequence each immunoSEQ 96-well plate. In the original analysis: The immunoSEQ output contained only junctional sequences without quality scores, so filtering could not match that applied to full-length reads. Sequences were annotated with PyIR, a Python wrapper for IgBLAST v1.9, using IMGT germline references to assign V/J genes and CDR3. Reads with weak V/J assignments (E-value above 1e-6), missing CDR3, stop codons, out-of-frame junctions, or ambiguous translated residues were removed. A V3J clonotype was defined by an identical inferred V gene, J gene, and CDR3 amino acid sequence. To compute the percentage overlap between repertoires, the number of shared unique clonotypes was divided by the size of the smaller repertoire. Richness of each repertoire was evaluated using RTK rarefaction, the Chao1 estimator, and Recon v2.1 estimates of unobserved clonotypes. Generation probabilities for all TCRbeta clonotypes obtained by the gDNA method from a handful of donors were computed using OLGA. The source is immuneACCESS, and TCRdb retained only in-frame sequences with V and J called. Part of the clones is not carried over; for the studies checked, unresolved V genes explain less than half of this, and the remainder is unexplained. D and trimming come from the DNA, and the V and J calls and clone size come from that table. The table for this sample lists 2 million to 2.5 million clones; over 90% of them were counted only once. Approximately 0.4% of the sample is taken by the ten largest.

The source of this sequence is a man younger than 35 in good health. Some clones in this sample may be carry-over from other donors' samples. The sequencing sample was made of naive CD4+ T cells from PBMCs. The intended sense of this specimen's cell subset or site label: CD45RA+ positively selected. The rearrangement joined TRBV18 to TRBJ2-4, with 11 bases matching TRBD2. The CDR3 protein is CASSRGLAGSGENIQYF. The sequenced DNA: TGTGCCAGCTCACGAGGACTAGCGGGTTCTGGGGAAAACATTCAGTACTTC.